Reported below is one T cell receptor beta chain. The data belong to a study of patients and donors after allogeneic stem cell transplantation. TCRdb processed the RT-PCR reads anew with MiXCR; each CDR3 protein has one entry. The sample includes roughly 880,000 distinct CDR3 sequences, about 20% of them seen just once. CDR3 size: 16 residues. Trimming cost V 2 bases and J 2 bases; bases outside gene matches: 5. Per the germline V gene, CDR1 is SGDLS and CDR2 is YYNGEE. This chain uses TRBV9 with TRBJ2-3, with 10 bases that match TRBD2. The receptor was isolated from a human donor who was either an allogeneic HSCT recipient or a stem cell or donor lymphocyte infusion donor (not recorded which). It is not recorded whose cells these are; they may come from a transplant donor. Sequences were obtained from blood, either unsorted or a sorted T cell fraction (not recorded which). CDR3 region: CASSVSGGLDTDTQYF. In DNA form, the CDR3 reads TGTGCCAGCAGCGTTAGCGGGGGGCTCGACACAGATACGCAGTATTTT.